This T cell receptor beta chain derives from a study of blood T cell repertoires in COVID-19. Study in general: There were acute and convalescent COVID-19 samples, and they came from the United States, Italy and Spain.

Germline-derived CDR1 and CDR2 are LGHDT and YNNKEL (reference sequence). CDR3 size: 12 residues. V gave up 0 bases and J gave up 9 bases, with 8 bases separating them. Generated by immunoSEQ multiplex PCR, the TCRdb table keeps only in-frame clones and is missing some. The sample records 50,000 to 75,000 clones, over 75% being singletons. The specimen was peripheral blood. V is TRBV3-1 (or the pseudogene TRBV3-2) and J is TRBJ2-5, with D perhaps TRBD2 (6 bases). This TCR was recovered from a man older than 75 in a cohort sampled during active COVID-19. Written as DNA, the CDR3 is TGTGCCAGCAGCCAAGACTGGGGGGCCCAGTACTTC. It specifies CASSQDWGAQYF.